The rows below give T cell receptor beta chains drawn from one sample of a study of cytomegalovirus exposure and HLA in healthy donors. Clones were read by immunoSEQ multiplex PCR, and TCRdb kept only the in-frame ones, dropping some. Of 230,000 or so clones detected, about 91% appear once; the ten largest clones hold about 2.7%. Sequencing input: PBMCs. The receptor set was obtained from a woman aged 18-30 years in good health and CMV-seronegative. Each CDR3 is given with its conserved first and last residue. D genes are given only for firm matches. Clone size is not always given. Where it is, it says once, few, many or a class for expanded clones.

V gene	clone size	J gene	D gene	CDR3 protein	CDR3 DNA
TRBV30	once	TRBJ2-7	NA	CACQTGYAVEQYF	TGTGCCTGCCAAACAGGGTATGCGGTTGAGCAGTACTTC
TRBV6-6	NA	TRBJ2-7	NA	CASSTGQDYYEQYF	TGTGCCAGCAGTACTGGGCAGGATTACTACGAGCAGTACTTC
TRBV11-2	NA	TRBJ2-7	TRBD2	CASSLGGGRGFYEQYF	TGTGCCAGCAGCCTCGGGGGGGGCCGGGGGTTCTACGAGCAGTACTTC
TRBV5-1	NA	TRBJ2-7	NA	CASSSLDYTSEQYF	TGCGCCAGCAGCTCACTGGACTACACCAGCGAGCAGTACTTC
TRBV27	NA	TRBJ2-3	TRBD2	CASSLGTSGSTDTQYF	TGTGCCAGCAGTTTAGGGACTAGCGGGAGCACAGATACGCAGTATTTT
TRBV19	NA	TRBJ2-7	TRBD2	CASSITLAVAYEQYF	TGTGCCAGTAGTATTACTCTAGCGGTTGCCTACGAGCAGTACTTC
TRBV5-1	NA	TRBJ1-4	TRBD1	CASSSGTGRGNEKLFF	TGCGCCAGCAGCTCCGGGACAGGGAGGGGAAATGAAAAACTGTTTTTT
TRBV15	once	TRBJ2-5	TRBD2	CATSRGASGREETQYF	TGTGCCACCAGCAGAGGGGCTAGCGGGAGGGAAGAGACCCAGTACTTC
TRBV29-1	NA	TRBJ2-1	TRBD2	CSRLRLAVNNEQFF	TGCAGCCGCCTCCGACTAGCGGTCAACAATGAGCAGTTCTTC
TRBV4-1	NA	TRBJ1-5	NA	CASSPGDSNQPQHF	TGCGCCAGCAGCCCCGGGGATAGCAATCAGCCCCAGCATTTT
TRBV4-2	NA	TRBJ1-1	NA	CASSQALGGSEAFF	TGTGCCAGCAGCCAAGCCTTAGGCGGCTCTGAAGCTTTCTTT
TRBV7-3	NA	TRBJ2-1	TRBD2	CASSVSSGSSYNEQFF	TGTGCCAGCAGCGTCTCTAGCGGGAGCTCCTACAATGAGCAGTTCTTC
TRBV4-3	NA	TRBJ2-7	NA	CASSQSDWRSSYEQYF	TGCGCCAGCAGCCAATCGGACTGGAGGAGCTCCTACGAGCAGTACTTC
TRBV29-1	NA	TRBJ2-1	TRBD2	CSVEDSGGAGGSYNEQFF	TGCAGCGTTGAAGATTCGGGGGGAGCTGGGGGATCCTACAATGAGCAGTTCTTC
TRBV5-6	NA	TRBJ2-7	TRBD2	CASSLTKRGRGSYEQYF	TGTGCCAGCAGCTTGACTAAGCGGGGGAGGGGATCCTACGAGCAGTACTTC
TRBV2	NA	TRBJ2-5	TRBD2	CASSEGLAGVRETQYF	TGTGCCAGCAGTGAGGGTCTAGCGGGAGTGAGAGAGACCCAGTACTTC
TRBV5-8	NA	TRBJ2-7	TRBD1	CASSQGQLTLYEQYF	TGTGCCAGCAGCCAGGGACAGCTCACACTCTACGAGCAGTACTTC
TRBV29-1	few	TRBJ2-7	TRBD1	CSVLVQGAVGEQYF	TGCAGCGTTCTAGTACAGGGGGCGGTGGGCGAGCAGTACTTC
TRBV19	NA	TRBJ2-7	TRBD2	CASRLADSYEQYF	TGTGCCAGTCGACTAGCGGACTCCTACGAGCAGTACTTC
TRBV5-1	NA	TRBJ2-3	TRBD2	CASSSLAADTQYF	TGCGCCAGCTCGTCGCTAGCGGCAGATACGCAGTATTTT
TRBV30	NA	TRBJ1-1	NA	CAWIQPRTESNTEAFF	TGTGCCTGGATTCAACCTCGGACTGAATCGAACACTGAAGCTTTCTTT
TRBV30	once	TRBJ1-5	TRBD1	CAWRGDSSNQPQHF	TGTGCCTGGAGGGGGGACAGTAGCAATCAGCCCCAGCATTTT
TRBV5-4	NA	TRBJ2-7	TRBD2	CASSSGTSGSYEQYF	TGTGCCAGCAGTTCAGGGACTAGCGGGAGTTACGAGCAGTACTTC
TRBV18	NA	TRBJ2-7	NA	CASSPETALEQYF	TGTGCCAGCTCACCCGAGACAGCGCTCGAGCAGTACTTC
TRBV5-8	NA	TRBJ1-5	NA	CASARGRDQPQHF	TGTGCCAGCGCGCGGGGGCGCGACCAGCCCCAGCATTTT
TRBV5-1	NA	TRBJ1-1	TRBD1	CASSSRTGNTEAFF	TGCGCCAGCAGCTCACGGACAGGGAACACTGAAGCTTTCTTT
TRBV5-8	NA	TRBJ2-6	NA	CASSRQASGANVLTF	TGTGCCAGCAGCCGACAGGCTTCTGGGGCCAACGTCCTGACTTTC
TRBV5-6	NA	TRBJ2-7	TRBD1	CASSLAGDREDEQYF	TGTGCCAGCAGCTTGGCGGGGGACAGGGAGGACGAGCAGTACTTC
TRBV5-6	NA	TRBJ2-1	TRBD2	CASSSRLAGKHEQFF	TGTGCCAGCAGCTCGAGACTAGCGGGAAAGCATGAGCAGTTCTTC
TRBV28	NA	TRBJ2-7	NA	CASSLRGRERYEQYF	TGTGCCAGCAGTTTACGGGGGCGGGAGAGGTACGAGCAGTACTTC
TRBV29-1	NA	TRBJ2-3	NA	CSVRTEADTQYF	TGCAGCGTCCGGACAGAAGCGGATACGCAGTATTTT
TRBV11-2	NA	TRBJ2-3	TRBD2	CASSISGVSSGERNTQYF	TGTGCCAGCAGCATCTCAGGGGTCTCTAGCGGGGAGCGCAATACGCAGTATTTT
TRBV6-6	NA	TRBJ1-2	NA	CASSYGRNYGYTF	TGTGCCAGCAGTTACGGGAGGAACTATGGCTACACCTTC
TRBV4-1	NA	TRBJ2-1	TRBD2	CASSQEASGTREQFF	TGCGCCAGCAGCCAAGAGGCTAGCGGGACTCGGGAGCAGTTCTTC
TRBV5-1	NA	TRBJ2-7	TRBD2	CASRYATSGSGSVYEQYF	TGCGCCAGCAGGTACGCGACTAGCGGGAGTGGAAGTGTTTACGAGCAGTACTTC
TRBV2	NA	TRBJ2-5	TRBD1	CASSGTGQETQYF	TGTGCCAGCAGTGGGACAGGTCAAGAGACCCAGTACTTC
TRBV6-1	once	TRBJ1-5	NA	CASSEGSSPLTQPQHF	TGTGCCAGCAGTGAAGGATCTTCACCACTCACTCAGCCCCAGCATTTT
TRBV5-1	NA	TRBJ2-1	TRBD2	CASSLWASGGDNEQFF	TGCGCCAGCAGCTTGTGGGCTAGCGGGGGGGACAATGAGCAGTTCTTC